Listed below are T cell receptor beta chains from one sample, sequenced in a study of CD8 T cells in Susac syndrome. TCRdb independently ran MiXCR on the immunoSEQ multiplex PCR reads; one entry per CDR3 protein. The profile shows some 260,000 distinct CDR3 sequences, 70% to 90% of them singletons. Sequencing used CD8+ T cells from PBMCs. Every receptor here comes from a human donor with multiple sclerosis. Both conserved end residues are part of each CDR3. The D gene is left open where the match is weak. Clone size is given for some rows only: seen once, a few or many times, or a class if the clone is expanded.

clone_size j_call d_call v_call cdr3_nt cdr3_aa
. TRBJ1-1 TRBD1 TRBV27 TGTGCCAGCAGTTTACCCCCGAGGGGGCCGAACACTGAAGCTTTCTTT CASSLPPRGPNTEAFF
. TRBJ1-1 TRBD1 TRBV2 TGTGCCAGACAACGGGACAGAGTTAACACTGAAGCTTTCTTT CARQRDRVNTEAFF
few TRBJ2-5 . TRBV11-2 TGTGCCAGCAGCTTAGGGGTGACCCAGTACTTC CASSLGVTQYF
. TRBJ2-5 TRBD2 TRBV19 TGTGCCAGTAGAGCGGGAACACAAGAGACCCAGTACTTC CASRAGTQETQYF
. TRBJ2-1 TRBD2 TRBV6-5 TGTGCCAGCAGTTACTCGGCAGCGGGAGAGTCCTACAATGAGCAGTTCTTC CASSYSAAGESYNEQFF
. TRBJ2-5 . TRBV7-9 TGTGCCAGCAGCTTGGAGGGAAGCGGCGAGACCCAGTACTTC CASSLEGSGETQYF
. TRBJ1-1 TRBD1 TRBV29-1 TGCAGCGTTAACAAAAGGGGACAGGCTCGTGCGAACACTGAAGCTTTCTTT CSVNKRGQARANTEAFF
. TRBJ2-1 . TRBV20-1 TGCAGTGCTAGAGACCATGAGCGGTTCTTC CSARDHERFF
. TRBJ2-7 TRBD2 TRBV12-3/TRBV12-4 TGTGCCAGCAGTACCGGGACTAGCGGGCGAAAGAGCTCCTACGAGCAGTACTTC CASSTGTSGRKSSYEQYF
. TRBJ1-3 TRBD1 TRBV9 TGTGCCAGCAGCGGAAACCGGGACAGCTCTGGAAACACCATATATTTT CASSGNRDSSGNTIYF
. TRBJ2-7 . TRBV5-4 TGTGCCAGCAGCTTGACCGGGGAAAACGAGCAGTACTTC CASSLTGENEQYF
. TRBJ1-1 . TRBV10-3 TGTGCCATCAGGACAGCCAACACTGAAGCTTTCTTT CAIRTANTEAFF
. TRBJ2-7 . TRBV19 TGTGCCAGTAGTATAGATCACGGGGAAGGCTACGAGCAGTACTTC CASSIDHGEGYEQYF
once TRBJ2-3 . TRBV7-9 TGTGCCAGCAGCTTAGTGTGGGGGCAAGATACGCAGTATTTT CASSLVWGQDTQYF
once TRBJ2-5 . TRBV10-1 TGCGCCAGCAGTGAGTCAGAGGGAAACCAAGAGACCCAGTACTTC CASSESEGNQETQYF